This T cell receptor beta chain comes out of a study of identical twins. Study-level points and caveats: Twins' excess sharing was less marked for out-of-frame beta sequences.

For this clonotype: Its antigen is undetermined.

Germline CDR1 reads SGHRS; CDR2 reads YFSETQ. The length of the CDR3 is 16 residues. Trimming cost V 3 bases and J 2 bases, with 15 bases left between them. TCRdb reprocessed the 5' RACE reads with MiXCR, giving one entry per CDR3 protein. The sample includes fewer than 500,000 distinct CDR3 sequences, roughly 24% of them seen just once. These same data were also listed under a study on T cells expressing NK-cell markers.

The TCR comes from a woman aged 18-30 years in good health. The chain joins TRBV5-1 to TRBJ2-1; a weak D match, TRBD2 (6 bases). The specimen was CD4+ T cells sorted from blood. The CDR3 bases are TGCGCCAGCAGCTACCTGACGGGAGTGACCTACAATGAGCAGTTCTTC. Protein sequence: CASSYLTGVTYNEQFF.